This TCR beta chain was observed in a study of radiation and T cells in renal cell carcinoma. General study points: Intratumoral heterogeneity was not captured in these approximately 0.9 g regions. Top 100 clonotypes averaged approximately 54% in irradiated versus roughly 43% in nephrectomy-only tumors. Compared with controls, irradiated tumors had more, larger dominant CDR3 motifs.

Germline V gives CDR1 KGHSH, CDR2 LQKENI. This CDR3 is built from 13 residues. The V gene lost 3 bases and the J gene lost 2 bases, with 7 bases spanning the gap. Stated treatment: treatment-naive control, cytoreductive nephrectomy. Controls were unirradiated tumors from treatment-naive cytoreductive nephrectomy patients. Only in-frame clones appear in the TCRdb table, and some are missing; sequencing was by immunoSEQ multiplex PCR. The sample yields about 23,000 clones, roughly 50% seen once. As regards this clone: No antigen is known for it.

The rearrangement joins TRBV18 to TRBJ2-5; a weak D match, TRBD1 (6 bases). Sequencing used tumor tissue, obtained from a patient whose treatment was nephrectomy without radiotherapy. The TCR originated in a man aged 40-49 years with renal cell carcinoma. CDR3 DNA: TGTGCCAGCTCACCGACAGGACAAGAGACCCAGTACTTC. Protein sequence: CASSPTGQETQYF.